In this sample, the clone carrying this T cell receptor (beta chain) turned up a few times. The data are from a study of cytomegalovirus exposure and HLA in healthy donors. The PCR used 60 Vbeta and 13 Jbeta primers. Data came from immunoSEQ multiplex PCR; TCRdb stores just in-frame clones and leaves some out. This sample yields some 150,000 clones, of which roughly 77% are seen a single time; 2.5% to 4% belongs to the top ten. The CDR3 has 14 residues. Per the germline V gene, CDR1 is SNHLY and CDR2 is FYNNEI. V was cut by 7 bases and J by 7 bases, with 16 bases left in between. Sequencing was done on a sample of PBMCs. This TCR derives from a man aged 40-49 years in good health and CMV-seronegative. The rearrangement joins TRBV2 to TRBJ2-2; D remains ambiguous. The CDR3 is CASTLESGGGELFF. The CDR3 DNA reads TGTGCCAGCACCTTGGAATCTGGCGGCGGGGAGCTGTTTTTT.